This T cell receptor beta chain was profiled in a study of response to subunit inactivated influenza vaccine. From the RT-PCR reads, TCRdb called clonotypes with MiXCR, one entry per CDR3 protein. This table has 550,000 to 800,000 distinct CDR3 sequences, about 14% appearing once. Points from the study as a whole: Authors suggested each seasonal flu vaccination may recruit only limited numbers of new T cells.

A few counts support this clonotype. Antigen: not known. The sequenced sample was PBMCs from blood, obtained roughly 2 weeks before vaccination. The receptor was isolated from a man aged 50 to 59 who received an inactivated influenza vaccine.

CDR3 protein: CASSLVGTGTDTQYF. The CDR3 bases are TGTGCCAGCAGCTTAGTTGGGACAGGCACAGATACGCAGTATTTT. This chain links TRBV7-2 with TRBJ2-3, with 7 bases matching TRBD1. This CDR3 is 15 amino acids long. The germline CDR1 and CDR2 sequences are SGHTA and FQGNSA. V shed 1 base and J 1 base; nucleotides not matched to a gene: 2.